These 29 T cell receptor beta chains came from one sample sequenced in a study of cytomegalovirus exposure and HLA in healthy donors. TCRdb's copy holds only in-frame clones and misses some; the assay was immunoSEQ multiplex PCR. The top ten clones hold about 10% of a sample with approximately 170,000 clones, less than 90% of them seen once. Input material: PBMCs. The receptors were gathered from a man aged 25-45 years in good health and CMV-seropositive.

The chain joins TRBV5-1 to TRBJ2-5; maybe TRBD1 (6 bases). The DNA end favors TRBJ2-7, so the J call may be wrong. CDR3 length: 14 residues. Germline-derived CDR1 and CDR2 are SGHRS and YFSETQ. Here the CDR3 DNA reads TGCGCCAGCAGCTTTGACAGGATTAGCTACGAGCAGTACTTC. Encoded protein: CASSFDRISYEQYF.

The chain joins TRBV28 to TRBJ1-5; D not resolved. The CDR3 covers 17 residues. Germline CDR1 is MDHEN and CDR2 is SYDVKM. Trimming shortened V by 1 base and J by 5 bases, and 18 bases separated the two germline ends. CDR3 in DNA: TGTGCCAGCAGTTTATCGGCCGGTCGGAGCTTGGATCAGCCCCAGCATTTT. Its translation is CASSLSAGRSLDQPQHF.

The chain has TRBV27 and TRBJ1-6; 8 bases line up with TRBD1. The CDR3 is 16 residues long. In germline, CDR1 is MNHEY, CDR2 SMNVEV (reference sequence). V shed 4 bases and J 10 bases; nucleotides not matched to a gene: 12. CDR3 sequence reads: CASSSDLGQGGSPLHF. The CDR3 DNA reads TGTGCCAGCAGTTCGGACCTAGGACAGGGTGGCTCACCCCTCCACTTT.

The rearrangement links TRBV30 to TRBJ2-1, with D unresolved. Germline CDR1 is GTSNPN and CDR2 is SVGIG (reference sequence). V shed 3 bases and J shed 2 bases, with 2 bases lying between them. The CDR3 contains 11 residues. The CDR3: CAWSAYNEQFF. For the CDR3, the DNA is TGTGCCTGGAGCGCCTACAATGAGCAGTTCTTC.

The CDR3 loop is CATSQGGDTDTQYF. The DNA of the CDR3 is TGCGCCACTTCCCAAGGGGGAGACACAGATACGCAGTATTTT. The V gene is TRBV5-1, the J gene TRBJ2-3; D is perhaps TRBD1 (6 bases). Germline lookup yields CDR1 SGHRS and CDR2 YFSETQ. CDR3 length: 14 residues. V was shortened by 9 bases and J by 2 bases, with 16 bases between the two germline ends.

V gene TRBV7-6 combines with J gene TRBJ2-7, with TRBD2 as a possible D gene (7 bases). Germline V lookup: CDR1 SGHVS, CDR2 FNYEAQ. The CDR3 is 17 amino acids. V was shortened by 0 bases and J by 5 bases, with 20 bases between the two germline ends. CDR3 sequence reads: CASSLAPPAGAEDEQYF. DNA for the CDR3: TGTGCCAGCAGCTTAGCGCCTCCGGCGGGGGCTGAAGACGAGCAGTACTTC.

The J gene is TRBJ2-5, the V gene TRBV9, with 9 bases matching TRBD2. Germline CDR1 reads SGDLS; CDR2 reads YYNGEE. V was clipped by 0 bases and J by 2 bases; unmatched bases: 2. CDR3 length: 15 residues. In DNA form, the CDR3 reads TGTGCCAGCAGCGTAGCTAGCGGGGCACAAGAGACCCAGTACTTC. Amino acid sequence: CASSVASGAQETQYF.

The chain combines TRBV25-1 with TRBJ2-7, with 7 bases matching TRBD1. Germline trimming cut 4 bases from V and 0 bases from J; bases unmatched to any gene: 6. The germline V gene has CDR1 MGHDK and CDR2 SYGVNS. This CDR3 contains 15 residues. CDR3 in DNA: TGTGCCAGCAGTGGCGTGAGACAGGGCTCCTACGAGCAGTACTTC. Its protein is CASSGVRQGSYEQYF.

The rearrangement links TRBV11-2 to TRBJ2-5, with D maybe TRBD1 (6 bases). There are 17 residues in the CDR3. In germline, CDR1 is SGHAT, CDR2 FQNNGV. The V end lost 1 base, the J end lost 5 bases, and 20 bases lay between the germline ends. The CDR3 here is CASSLGAASRDTETQYF. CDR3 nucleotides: TGTGCCAGCAGCTTAGGAGCGGCTAGCAGGGACACCGAGACCCAGTACTTC.

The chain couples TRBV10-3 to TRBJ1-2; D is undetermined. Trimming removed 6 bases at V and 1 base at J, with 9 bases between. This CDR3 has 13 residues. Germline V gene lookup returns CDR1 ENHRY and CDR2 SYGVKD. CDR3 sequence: CAIRNEINYGYTF. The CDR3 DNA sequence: TGTGCCATCAGAAACGAGATTAACTATGGCTACACCTTC.

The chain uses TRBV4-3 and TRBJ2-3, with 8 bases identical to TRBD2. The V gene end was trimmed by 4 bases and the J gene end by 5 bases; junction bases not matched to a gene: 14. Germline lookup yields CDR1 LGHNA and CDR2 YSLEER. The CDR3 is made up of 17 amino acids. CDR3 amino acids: CASSPQAGTSGGDTQYF. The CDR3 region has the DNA TGCGCCAGCAGCCCCCAAGCCGGGACTAGTGGTGGAGATACGCAGTATTTT.

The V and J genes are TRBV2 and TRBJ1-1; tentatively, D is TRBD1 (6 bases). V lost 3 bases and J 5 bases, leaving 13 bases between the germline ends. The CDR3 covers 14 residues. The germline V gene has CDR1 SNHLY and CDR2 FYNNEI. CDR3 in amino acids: CASSDTSGVTEAFF. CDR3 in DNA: TGTGCCAGCAGTGATACGTCAGGGGTTACTGAAGCTTTCTTT.

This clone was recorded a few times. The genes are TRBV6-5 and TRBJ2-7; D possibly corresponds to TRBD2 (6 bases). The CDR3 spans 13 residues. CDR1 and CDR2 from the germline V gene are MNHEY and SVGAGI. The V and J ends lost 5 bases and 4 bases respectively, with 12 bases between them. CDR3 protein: CASSLGTAYEQYF. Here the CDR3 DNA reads TGTGCCAGCAGTCTCGGGACTGCATACGAGCAGTACTTC.

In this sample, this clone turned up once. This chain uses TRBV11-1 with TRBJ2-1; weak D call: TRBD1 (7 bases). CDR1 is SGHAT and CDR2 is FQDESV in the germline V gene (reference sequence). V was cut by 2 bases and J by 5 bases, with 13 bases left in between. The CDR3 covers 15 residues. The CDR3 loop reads CASSLRRGQDNEQFF. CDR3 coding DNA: TGTGCCAGCAGCTTACGGAGGGGGCAGGACAATGAGCAGTTCTTC.

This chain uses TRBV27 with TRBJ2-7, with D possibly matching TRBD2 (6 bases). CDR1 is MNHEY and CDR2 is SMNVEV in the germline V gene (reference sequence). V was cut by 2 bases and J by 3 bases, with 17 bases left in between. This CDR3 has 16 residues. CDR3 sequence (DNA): TGTGCCAGCAGTTTACTCCCCGGGACTGGGTACTACGAGCAGTACTTC. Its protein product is CASSLLPGTGYYEQYF.

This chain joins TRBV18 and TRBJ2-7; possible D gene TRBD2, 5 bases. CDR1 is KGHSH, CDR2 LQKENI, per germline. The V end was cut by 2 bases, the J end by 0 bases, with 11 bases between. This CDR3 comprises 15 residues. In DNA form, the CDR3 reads TGTGCCAGCTCACCAAGGCAGACTAACTCCTACGAGCAGTACTTC. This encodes CASSPRQTNSYEQYF.

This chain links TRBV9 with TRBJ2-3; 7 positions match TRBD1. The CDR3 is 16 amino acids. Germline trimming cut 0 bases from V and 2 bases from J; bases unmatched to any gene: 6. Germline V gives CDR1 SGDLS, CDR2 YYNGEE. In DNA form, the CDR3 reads TGTGCCAGCAGCGTAGAGGGACAGAGACCCACAGATACGCAGTATTTT. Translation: CASSVEGQRPTDTQYF. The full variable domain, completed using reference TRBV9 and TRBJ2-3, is DSGVTQTPKHLITATGQRVTLRCSPRSGDLSVYWYQQSLDQGLQFLIQYYNGEERAKGNILERFSAQQFPDLHSELNLSSLELGDSALYFCASSVEGQRPTDTQYFGPGTRLTVL.

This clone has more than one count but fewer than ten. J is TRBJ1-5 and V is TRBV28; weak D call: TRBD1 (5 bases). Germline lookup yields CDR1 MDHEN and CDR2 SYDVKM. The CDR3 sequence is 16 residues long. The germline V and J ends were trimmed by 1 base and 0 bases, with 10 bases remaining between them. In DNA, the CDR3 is TGTGCCAGCAGTTTATCTGGGGCTTATAGCAATCAGCCCCAGCATTTT. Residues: CASSLSGAYSNQPQHF.

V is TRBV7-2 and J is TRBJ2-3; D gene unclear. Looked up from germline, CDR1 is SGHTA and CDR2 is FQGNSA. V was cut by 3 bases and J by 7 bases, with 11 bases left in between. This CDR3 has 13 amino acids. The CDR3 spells CASSLLSENTQYF. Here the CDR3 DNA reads TGTGCCAGCAGCTTGTTGTCGGAGAATACGCAGTATTTT. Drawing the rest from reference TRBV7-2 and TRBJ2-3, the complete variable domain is GAGVSQSPSNKVTEKGKDVELRCDPISGHTALYWYRQSLGQGLEFLIYFQGNSAPDKSGLPSDRFSAERTGGSVSTLTIQRTQQEDSAVYLCASSLLSENTQYFGPGTRLTVL.

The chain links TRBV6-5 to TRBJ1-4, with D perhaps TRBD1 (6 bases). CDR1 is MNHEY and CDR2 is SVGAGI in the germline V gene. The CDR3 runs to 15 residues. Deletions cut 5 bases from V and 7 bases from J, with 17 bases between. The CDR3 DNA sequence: TGTGCCAGCAGTGCTAGCGGGGGGGCAGTTGAAAAACTGTTTTTT. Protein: CASSASGGAVEKLFF.

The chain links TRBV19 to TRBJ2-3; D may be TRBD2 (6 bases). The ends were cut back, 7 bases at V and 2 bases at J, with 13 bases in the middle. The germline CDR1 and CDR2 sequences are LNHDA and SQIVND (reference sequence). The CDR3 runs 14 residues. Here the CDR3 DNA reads TGTGCCAGTACCCACGGGGGAGTCACAGATACGCAGTATTTT. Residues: CASTHGGVTDTQYF. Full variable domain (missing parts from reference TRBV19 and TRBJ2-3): DGGITQSPKYLFRKEGQNVTLSCEQNLNHDAMYWYRQDPGQGLRLIYYSQIVNDFQKGDIAEGYSVSREKKESFPLTVTSAQKNPTAFYLCASTHGGVTDTQYFGPGTRLTVL.

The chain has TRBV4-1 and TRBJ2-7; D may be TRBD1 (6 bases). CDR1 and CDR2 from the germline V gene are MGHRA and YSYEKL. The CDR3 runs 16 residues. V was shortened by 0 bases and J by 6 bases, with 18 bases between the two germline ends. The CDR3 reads CASSQDNRVDTREQYF. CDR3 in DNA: TGCGCCAGCAGCCAAGATAACAGGGTAGACACTCGCGAGCAGTACTTC.

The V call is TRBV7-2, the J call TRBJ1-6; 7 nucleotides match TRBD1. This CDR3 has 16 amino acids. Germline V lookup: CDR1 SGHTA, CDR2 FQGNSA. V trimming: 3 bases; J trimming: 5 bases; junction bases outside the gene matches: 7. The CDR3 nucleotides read TGTGCCAGCAGCTTCCAAGGGACAGAGAATAATTCACCCCTCCACTTT. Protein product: CASSFQGTENNSPLHF.

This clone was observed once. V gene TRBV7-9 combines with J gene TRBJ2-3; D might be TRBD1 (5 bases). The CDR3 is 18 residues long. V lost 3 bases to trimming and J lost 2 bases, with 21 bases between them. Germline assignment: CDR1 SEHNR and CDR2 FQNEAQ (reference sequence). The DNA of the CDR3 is TGTGCCAGCAGCTTTTCCCGCATAGGGTTAGGGGACACAGATACGCAGTATTTT. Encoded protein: CASSFSRIGLGDTDTQYF.

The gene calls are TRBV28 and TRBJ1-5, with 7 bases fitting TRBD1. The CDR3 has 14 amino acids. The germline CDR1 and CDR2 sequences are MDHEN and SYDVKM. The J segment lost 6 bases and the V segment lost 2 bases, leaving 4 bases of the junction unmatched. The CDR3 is CASSLKGAAQPQHF. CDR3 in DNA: TGTGCCAGCAGTTTAAAGGGGGCGGCTCAGCCCCAGCATTTT. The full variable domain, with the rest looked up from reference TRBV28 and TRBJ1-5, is DVKVTQSSRYLVKRTGEKVFLECVQDMDHENMFWYRQDPGLGLRLIYFSYDVKMKEKGDIPEGYSVSREKKERFSLILESASTNQTSMYLCASSLKGAAQPQHFGDGTRLSIL.

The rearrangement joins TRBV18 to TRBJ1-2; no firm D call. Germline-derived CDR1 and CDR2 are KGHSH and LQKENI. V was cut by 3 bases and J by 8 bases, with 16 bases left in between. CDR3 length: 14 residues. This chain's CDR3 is CASSPVGMGSGYTF. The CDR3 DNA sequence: TGTGCCAGCTCACCCGTCGGAATGGGGAGCGGCTACACCTTC.

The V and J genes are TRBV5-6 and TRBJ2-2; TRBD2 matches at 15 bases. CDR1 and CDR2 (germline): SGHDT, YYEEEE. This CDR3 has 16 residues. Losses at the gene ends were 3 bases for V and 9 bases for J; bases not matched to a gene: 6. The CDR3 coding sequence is TGTGCCAGCAGCTCCCGGACTAGCGGGAGGGCCAGGGAGCTGTTTTTT. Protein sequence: CASSSRTSGRARELFF.

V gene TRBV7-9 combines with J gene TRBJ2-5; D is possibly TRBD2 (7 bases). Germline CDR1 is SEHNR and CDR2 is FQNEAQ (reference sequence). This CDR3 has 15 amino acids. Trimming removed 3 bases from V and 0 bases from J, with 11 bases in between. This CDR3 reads CASSLRGPYQETQYF. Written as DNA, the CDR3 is TGTGCCAGCAGCTTGCGGGGGCCTTACCAAGAGACCCAGTACTTC.

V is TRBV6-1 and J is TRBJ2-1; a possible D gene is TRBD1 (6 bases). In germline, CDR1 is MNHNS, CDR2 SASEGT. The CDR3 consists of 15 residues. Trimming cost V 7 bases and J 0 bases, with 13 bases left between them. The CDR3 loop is CASIPGVFSYNEQFF. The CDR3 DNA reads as TGTGCCAGCATCCCAGGGGTCTTCTCCTACAATGAGCAGTTCTTC.